The next 13 T cell receptor beta chains were all read from a single sample in a study of CD8 T cells in ankylosing spondylitis. TCRdb ran MiXCR on the 5' RACE reads and lists one entry per CDR3 protein. The sample shows roughly 36,000 distinct CDR3 sequences, 13% to 15% of them seen only once. The sequenced material came from blood. The receptor set was obtained from a male donor with ankylosing spondylitis or in good health (not recorded which).

The chain links TRBV29-1 to TRBJ2-3; a weak D match, TRBD1 (6 bases). The germline CDR1 and CDR2 sequences are SQVTM and ANQGSEA. V was pared by 7 bases and J by 2 bases, with 13 bases between. The CDR3 runs to 13 residues. The CDR3 here is CSGKGQYTDTQYF. In DNA form, the CDR3 reads TGCAGCGGGAAAGGACAGTACACAGATACGCAGTATTTT.

This clonotype was detected a few times. The V gene is TRBV4-3, the J gene TRBJ2-1, with D unresolved. The germline gives CDR1 LGHNA, CDR2 YSLEER. CDR3 size: 15 residues. Trimming pared 0 bases from V and 6 bases from J, leaving 12 bases between. The CDR3 reads CASSQEGGSGNEQFF. DNA of the CDR3: TGCGCCAGCAGCCAAGAAGGCGGCTCAGGCAATGAGCAGTTCTTC.

This clonotype was picked up a small number of times. The chain recombines TRBV7-2 with TRBJ1-4; D unresolved. Deletions cut 1 base from V and 4 bases from J, with 10 bases between. Per germline, CDR1 SGHTA and CDR2 FQGNSA. The CDR3 is made up of 15 amino acids. The CDR3 is CASSLVGNYNEKLFF. The CDR3 region has the DNA TGTGCCAGCAGCTTAGTAGGGAATTATAATGAAAAACTGTTTTTT.

This clonotype appeared many times. V is TRBV11-2 and J is TRBJ2-2; D may be TRBD2 (6 bases). This CDR3 has 14 amino acids. Deletions cut 1 base from V and 3 bases from J, with 6 bases between. In germline, CDR1 is SGHAT, CDR2 FQNNGV. The CDR3 region is CASSLGRDTGELFF. The CDR3, as DNA: TGTGCCAGCAGCTTAGGGAGGGACACCGGGGAGCTGTTTTTT.

The V call is TRBV29-1, the J call TRBJ1-4; maybe TRBD1 (5 bases). V gave up 7 bases and J gave up 7 bases, with 13 bases separating them. The CDR3 has 12 residues. Germline assignment: CDR1 SQVTM and CDR2 ANQGSEA. CDR3 coding DNA: TGCAGCGGCAGGGTTTTCGGTGAAAAACTGTTTTTT. The encoded protein is CSGRVFGEKLFF. The complete variable domain, with remaining parts taken from reference TRBV29-1 and TRBJ1-4, reads SAVISQKPSRDICQRGTSLTIQCQVDSQVTMMFWYRQQPGQSLTLIATANQGSEATYESGFVIDKFPISRPNLTFSTLTVSNMSPEDSSIYLCSGRVFGEKLFFGSGTQLSVL.

The rearrangement links TRBV10-3 to TRBJ2-3, with TRBD1 matching over 7 bases. V shed 6 bases and J 2 bases; nucleotides not matched to a gene: 11. CDR1 and CDR2 (germline): ENHRY, SYGVKD. This CDR3 has 16 residues. The CDR3 coding sequence is TGTGCCATCAGAAAGACGACAGGGCCAATCACAGATACGCAGTATTTT. It codes for CAIRKTTGPITDTQYF.

This clonotype was seen ten or more times. The chain links TRBV28 to TRBJ1-1; D unclear. The V gene lost 10 bases and the J gene lost 10 bases, with 16 bases spanning the gap. There are 11 residues in the CDR3. CDR1 is MDHEN and CDR2 is SYDVKM in the germline V gene. CDR3 DNA sequence: TGTGCCACCCTGGGTCTCTTGGGAGCTTTCTTT. As protein: CATLGLLGAFF.

This chain connects TRBV5-1 to TRBJ2-1, with 10 bases matching TRBD1. The CDR3 runs to 15 residues. Germline CDR1 reads SGHRS; CDR2 reads YFSETQ. V trimming: 4 bases; J trimming: 7 bases; junction bases outside the gene matches: 8. For the CDR3, the DNA is TGCGCCAGCAGCATCCGGGACAGGGGAATTAATGAGCAGTTCTTC. This translates into CASSIRDRGINEQFF.

The chain recombines TRBV2 with TRBJ1-3; the match to TRBD1 covers 7 bases. The V and J ends lost 3 bases and 4 bases, in that order; junction bases with no gene match: 6. CDR1 and CDR2 (germline): SNHLY, FYNNEI. The CDR3 is made up of 15 amino acids. The CDR3 bases are TGTGCCAGCAGTGAGTTGGACAGGCGCGGAAACACCATATATTTT. Its protein product is CASSELDRRGNTIYF. Full variable domain (missing parts from reference TRBV2 and TRBJ1-3): EPEVTQTPSHQVTQMGQEVILRCVPISNHLYFYWYRQILGQKVEFLVSFYNNEISEKSEIFDDQFSVERPDGSNFTLKIRSTKLEDSAMYFCASSELDRRGNTIYFGEGSWLTVV.

The V and J genes are TRBV6-2 or TRBV6-3 and TRBJ2-5; 10 bases fit TRBD1. CDR3 length: 13 amino acids. CDR1 and CDR2 (germline): MNHEY, SVGEGT. V was pared by 6 bases and J by 4 bases, with 2 bases of the junction left unmatched. The CDR3: CASSDRGPETQYF. The CDR3 DNA reads as TGTGCCAGCAGCGACAGGGGGCCAGAGACCCAGTACTTC.

As DNA, the CDR3 is TGTGCCAGCAGGACAGGGGCCAAAAACATTCAGTACTTC. Protein: CASRTGAKNIQYF. The chain couples TRBV28 to TRBJ2-4, with 7 bases lining up with TRBD1. This CDR3 region has 13 residues. Germline CDR1 reads MDHEN; CDR2 reads SYDVKM. With V trimmed by 6 bases and J by 1 base, 0 bases remained unmatched.

The chain carries TRBV18 and TRBJ2-1; 8 nucleotides line up with TRBD1. V shed 2 bases, J shed 3 bases, and the junction held 0 bases outside the gene matches. The CDR3 is 14 residues long. Germline V CDR1 and CDR2: KGHSH, LQKENI. CDR3 sequence: CASSPDRGYNEQFF. CDR3 DNA: TGTGCCAGCTCACCAGACAGGGGCTACAATGAGCAGTTCTTC.

The CDR3 loop is CASSKSELTGELFF. The CDR3 nucleotides are TGTGCCAGCAGCAAGTCCGAACTCACCGGGGAGCTGTTTTTT. This chain links TRBV12-3 or TRBV12-4 with TRBJ2-2; no clear D. V was shortened by 6 bases and J by 4 bases, with 12 bases between the two germline ends. CDR3 length: 14 amino acids.